Included here is one T cell receptor (beta chain) sequence, with context. Its antigen remains unidentified. It was with 60 Vbeta and 13 Jbeta primers that the PCR ran. The data were produced by immunoSEQ multiplex PCR, yet TCRdb's version contains in-frame clones alone and is incomplete. The data show fewer than 120,000 clones, approximately 80% seen once. The sample belongs to a study of cytomegalovirus exposure and HLA in healthy donors. Broader study findings: Presence/absence analysis assumed near-uniform sequencing depth across donors.

The CDR3 length is 15 residues. The germline V gene has CDR1 SGDLS and CDR2 YYNGEE. Trimming removed 1 base at V and 4 bases at J, with 12 bases between. The clonotype was recovered from a man younger than 45 in good health and CMV-seropositive. The rearrangement links TRBV9 to TRBJ1-5; no clear D. Sample: PBMCs. In nucleotides, the CDR3 is TGTGCCAGCAGCGTAAACACAGACGATAATCAGCCCCAGCATTTT. This encodes CASSVNTDDNQPQHF.